This T cell receptor beta chain was captured in a study of blood T cell repertoires in COVID-19. As for the study in general: Sources were T cells, B-cell-depleted T cells, or PBMCs; the material itself was cDNA or gDNA.

In the study's own analysis: The assay estimated nucleated cells by amplifying reference gene primers. The data were produced by immunoSEQ multiplex PCR, yet TCRdb's version contains in-frame clones alone and is incomplete. V and J calls and clone size come straight from that table; D and trimming were deduced from the DNA. The table shows about 160,000 clones, with around 92% occurring only once. The CDR3 spans 15 residues. The germline V gene encodes CDR1 SGDLS and CDR2 YYNGEE. V shed 1 base and J shed 2 bases, with 10 bases lying between them. The sample was peripheral blood. The clonotype was recovered from a man aged 30 to 39 with COVID-19, enrolled during active disease. The J gene is TRBJ2-1, the V gene TRBV9; D gene unclear. Here the CDR3 reads CASSVLERAYNEQFF. CDR3 bases: TGTGCCAGCAGCGTATTGGAGAGAGCCTACAATGAGCAGTTCTTC.